A selection of T cell receptor beta chains follows, all from one sample in a study of shared clonotypes between healthy human individuals. Only in-frame clones appear in the TCRdb table, and some are missing; sequencing was by immunoSEQ multiplex PCR. This table has about 2.1 million clones, just over 90% appearing once. The specimen sequenced was naive CD8+ T cells from PBMCs. The receptors originated from a young man in good health. Some clones in this sample may be carry-over from other donors' samples. The CDR3 runs from the conserved cysteine through the conserved F or W. The order of the fields is D gene, CDR3 length, clone size, J gene, V gene, CDR3 protein, CDR3 DNA. The D gene is left open where the match is weak. Clone sizes are given selectively: once, few, many, or a class where the clone is expanded.

>TRBD2|15|.|TRBJ2-1|TRBV10-3
CAITGTSGLYNEQFF
TGTGCCATCACCGGGACTAGCGGGCTCTACAATGAGCAGTTCTTC
>.|14|.|TRBJ2-7|TRBV18
CASSPKDGTYEQYF
TGTGCCAGCTCACCAAAGGACGGTACCTACGAGCAGTACTTC
>TRBD2|15|.|TRBJ2-7|TRBV9
CASSPSGTSVYEQYF
TGTGCCAGCAGCCCATCCGGGACTAGCGTCTACGAGCAGTACTTC
>TRBD1|15|.|TRBJ1-2|TRBV27
CASSLRGQGVYGYTF
TGTGCCAGCAGTTTGCGAGGACAGGGGGTCTATGGCTACACCTTC
>TRBD2|18|once|TRBJ2-2|TRBV13
CASSPRGLAGMNTGELFF
TGTGCCAGCAGCCCCCGCGGACTAGCGGGGATGAACACCGGGGAGCTGTTTTTT
>TRBD2|14|once|TRBJ2-1|TRBV11-2
CASSMRLAGGEQFF
TGTGCCAGCAGCATGCGACTAGCGGGGGGTGAGCAGTTCTTC
>.|15|.|TRBJ2-7|TRBV15
CATSRVGARGYEQYF
TGTGCCACCAGCAGAGTGGGGGCGCGGGGATACGAGCAGTACTTC
>TRBD1|14|.|TRBJ2-2|TRBV19
CASSLQGDTGELFF
TGTGCCAGTAGTTTACAGGGGGACACCGGGGAGCTGTTTTTT
>.|13|.|TRBJ1-5|TRBV9
CASSVSSNQPQHF
TGTGCCAGCAGCGTCTCTAGCAATCAGCCCCAGCATTTT
>.|16|.|TRBJ1-4|TRBV28
CASSPLPSGAREKLFF
TGTGCCAGCAGTCCCCTTCCGTCGGGGGCGCGGGAAAAACTGTTTTTT
>.|18|.|TRBJ1-2|TRBV9
CASSDPTEIRPNLYGYTF
TGTGCCAGCAGCGACCCGACAGAAATAAGACCAAACCTCTATGGCTACACCTTC
>.|11|.|TRBJ2-7|TRBV6-5
CASSFGFEQYF
TGTGCCAGCAGCTTCGGTTTCGAGCAGTACTTC
>.|15|.|TRBJ2-2|TRBV27
CASSLGAWGTGELFF
TGTGCCAGCAGTTTGGGCGCCTGGGGGACCGGGGAGCTGTTTTTT
>.|13|.|TRBJ1-5|TRBV6-4
CASSPGGNQPQHF
TGTGCCAGCAGTCCCGGTGGGAATCAGCCCCAGCATTTT
>.|17|.|TRBJ2-3|TRBV29-1
CSAPTGGWQGEADTQYF
TGCAGCGCCCCGACCGGAGGGTGGCAGGGTGAGGCAGATACGCAGTATTTT
>TRBD1|14|.|TRBJ1-2|TRBV19
CASSIGTGFYGYTF
TGTGCCAGTAGTATAGGGACAGGATTCTATGGCTACACCTTC
>TRBD2|16|.|TRBJ2-7|TRBV14
CASSYGLAGVLYEQYF
TGTGCCAGCAGCTATGGACTAGCGGGGGTGCTCTACGAGCAGTACTTC
>TRBD2|18|.|TRBJ2-1|TRBV27
CASSLSAGSGSGYNEQFF
TGTGCCAGCAGTTTAAGTGCGGGTAGCGGGAGTGGGTACAATGAGCAGTTCTTC
>TRBD2|15|.|TRBJ2-1|TRBV7-6
CASRDLAGGGNEQFF
TGTGCCAGCAGAGACCTAGCGGGAGGCGGTAATGAGCAGTTCTTC
>TRBD1|16|.|TRBJ2-2|TRBV11-2
CASSLVPGGNTGELFF
TGTGCCAGCAGCTTAGTCCCAGGGGGCAACACCGGGGAGCTGTTTTTT
>.|11|once|TRBJ2-3|TRBV27
CASSFGATQYF
TGTGCCAGCAGTTTCGGGGCTACGCAGTATTTT
>.|15|.|TRBJ2-1|TRBV27
CASKGREGSYNEQFF
TGTGCCAGCAAGGGTAGGGAAGGTTCCTACAATGAGCAGTTCTTC
>.|17|.|TRBJ2-5|TRBV4-3
CASSQDTRGGGTGAQYF
TGCGCCAGCAGCCAAGATACCCGGGGCGGAGGGACGGGGGCCCAGTACTTC
>.|15|.|TRBJ1-2|TRBV7-9
CASSLAGRVLDGYTF
TGTGCCAGCAGCTTAGCAGGCAGGGTCTTGGATGGCTACACCTTC
>.|12|.|TRBJ2-1|TRBV14
CASSQDYRLMFF
TGTGCCAGCAGCCAAGATTATAGGCTCATGTTCTTC